The 30 T cell receptor beta chains listed next were all sequenced from one sample in a study of cytomegalovirus exposure and HLA in healthy donors. Sequencing was performed with immunoSEQ multiplex PCR; in TCRdb, only in-frame clones are kept and a portion is missing. The sample contains around 120,000 clones, approximately 90% of which appear only once. The sequenced material came from PBMCs. Source of these receptors: a man aged 18-30 years in good health and CMV-seronegative.

This clone was observed a few times. This chain uses TRBV2 with TRBJ1-5; tentative D call: TRBD1 (6 bases). The V end was cut by 7 bases, the J end by 4 bases, with 11 bases between. The CDR3 runs to 13 residues. Germline V gene lookup returns CDR1 SNHLY and CDR2 FYNNEI. CDR3 in DNA: TGTGCCAGCATGGGGACACAGAATCAGCCCCAGCATTTT. Its protein product is CASMGTQNQPQHF.

The chain joins TRBV7-2 to TRBJ1-2; 9 nucleotides match TRBD1. V lost 3 bases and J lost 8; bases outside the gene matches: 4. This CDR3 contains 13 residues. Germline-derived CDR1 and CDR2 are SGHTA and FQGNSA. The CDR3 region has the DNA TGTGCCAGCAGCTTCGGGACAGGGAGGGGCTACACCTTC. This codes for CASSFGTGRGYTF.

The genes are TRBV5-1 and TRBJ1-1; 7 bases align to TRBD1. CDR1 is SGHRS and CDR2 is YFSETQ in the germline V gene. After removal of 3 bases from V and 3 bases from J, the junction contained 5 bases not matched to a gene. The CDR3 is 14 amino acids. The CDR3 nucleotides are TGCGCCAGCAGCTCCGGGACAGAATACACTGAAGCTTTCTTT. Protein product: CASSSGTEYTEAFF.

Turning to this clone: This clone may be a read error of a much larger clone one base away. At the DNA level, this CDR3 is encoded by other sequences in the same sample as well. This chain connects TRBV6-5 to TRBJ2-5, with 9 positions matching TRBD1. The CDR3 runs 14 residues. Trimming took 5 bases from V and 4 from J; bases not matched to a gene: 5. Germline CDR1 reads MNHEY; CDR2 reads SVGAGI. The CDR3 nucleotides are TGTGCCAGCAGTACCACAGGGGGCAGAGAGACCCAGTACTTC. It encodes CASSTTGGRETQYF.

The chain links TRBV7-2 to TRBJ1-1; 8 bases fit TRBD1. The CDR3 runs 13 residues. Germline V CDR1 and CDR2: SGHTA, FQGNSA. The J segment lost 5 bases and the V segment lost 5 bases, leaving 4 bases of the junction unmatched. CDR3 DNA: TGTGCCAGCAGCCAGGGGGCTCGAACTGAAGCTTTCTTT. Its protein is CASSQGARTEAFF.

The V gene is TRBV4-3, the J gene TRBJ2-3; TRBD1 is a possible D gene (6 bases). Trimming took off 0 bases at V and 2 bases at J, with 9 bases between the two ends. The CDR3 loop spans 15 amino acids. Germline CDR1 reads LGHNA; CDR2 reads YSLEER. The CDR3 DNA is TGCGCCAGCAGCCAAGATAGGGGGACCACAGATACGCAGTATTTT. As protein: CASSQDRGTTDTQYF.

V usage is TRBV2 and J usage is TRBJ1-4; D not resolved. CDR3 length equals 18 residues. Germline assignment: CDR1 SNHLY and CDR2 FYNNEI. Trimming stripped 8 bases from V and 5 bases from J, with 27 bases between. The CDR3 nucleotides read TGTGCCAGCTCCTCTAATAGAGAGCCACACCGGGTGAATGAAAAACTGTTTTTT. This gives the protein CASSSNREPHRVNEKLFF.

The gene calls are TRBV6-5 and TRBJ2-7, with 7 nucleotides matching TRBD2. Germline V gene lookup returns CDR1 MNHEY and CDR2 SVGAGI. The CDR3 runs to 15 residues. J was trimmed by 2 bases and V by 2 bases; bases with no gene match: 6. The CDR3: CASSYVASGTYEQYF. The CDR3 coding sequence is TGTGCCAGCAGTTACGTGGCTAGCGGAACCTACGAGCAGTACTTC.

DNA for the CDR3: TGTGCCTGGACACAGGGGACCGATCAGCCCCAGCATTTT. Its protein product is CAWTQGTDQPQHF. V usage is TRBV30 and J usage is TRBJ1-5; 7 bases map to TRBD1. This CDR3 has 13 residues. From germline, CDR1 is GTSNPN and CDR2 SVGIG (reference sequence). The V segment lost 4 bases and the J segment 5 bases; nucleotides outside the gene matches: 5.

V gene TRBV30 combines with J gene TRBJ1-6; D unresolved. Germline CDR1 is GTSNPN and CDR2 is SVGIG (reference sequence). The length of the CDR3 is 13 residues. Trimming took 5 bases from V and 6 from J, leaving 11 bases between them. CDR3 sequence (DNA): TGTGCCTGGGAGACAAATTTTAATTCACCCCTCCACTTT. This translates into CAWETNFNSPLHF.

This clone occurred once. The V call is TRBV5-1, the J call TRBJ2-1; a possible D gene is TRBD1 (6 bases). Germline V gene sequence: CDR1 SGHRS, CDR2 YFSETQ. This CDR3 contains 15 residues. Trimming cost V 7 bases and J 5 bases, with 19 bases left between them. The CDR3 coding sequence is TGCGCCAGCCGATCTACCGGGACACTGAACAATGAGCAGTTCTTC. It specifies CASRSTGTLNNEQFF.

The genes are TRBV30 and TRBJ1-2; 7 bases align to TRBD1. This CDR3 has 14 amino acids. In germline, CDR1 is GTSNPN, CDR2 SVGIG (reference sequence). The V segment lost 2 bases and the J segment 6 bases; nucleotides outside the gene matches: 9. CDR3 coding DNA: TGTGCCTGGAGTATCACAGGGGTTTGGAATGGCTACACCTTC. Its translation is CAWSITGVWNGYTF.

The chain employs TRBV5-4 and TRBJ1-2; 7 bases match TRBD1. V lost 1 base to trimming and J lost 1 base; unmatched junction nucleotides: 7. The CDR3 has 16 residues. CDR1 is SGHNT, CDR2 YYREEE, per germline (reference sequence). The CDR3 DNA is TGTGCCAGCAGCTTGAATCTCGCAGGGGGTAACTATGGCTACACCTTC. Translated, it gives CASSLNLAGGNYGYTF.

The rearrangement joins TRBV6-6 to TRBJ2-1; 10 bases fit TRBD2. The length of the CDR3 is 15 residues. Germline CDR1 MNHNY, CDR2 SVGAGI (reference sequence). V lost 6 bases and J lost 11; bases outside the gene matches: 13. The CDR3: CASRKLSGGRDQQFF. The CDR3 DNA follows: TGTGCCAGCAGGAAACTTAGCGGGGGGCGTGACCAGCAGTTCTTC.

This clone has a handful of counts. The V and J genes are TRBV27 and TRBJ1-1; 7 nucleotides align to TRBD1. CDR1 and CDR2 (germline): MNHEY, SMNVEV (reference sequence). The CDR3 contains 13 residues. Germline trimming cut 5 bases from V and 4 bases from J; bases unmatched to any gene: 4. The CDR3 protein is CASSPDRSTEAFF. DNA for the CDR3: TGTGCCAGCAGTCCGGACAGGTCCACTGAAGCTTTCTTT.

The V call is TRBV6-6, the J call TRBJ2-5; D perhaps matches TRBD2 (5 bases). The ends were cut back, 2 bases at V and 5 bases at J, with 12 bases in the middle. Looked up from germline, CDR1 is MNHNY and CDR2 is SVGAGI (reference sequence). The CDR3 has 14 amino acids. The CDR3 spells CASSYGLSGETQYF. The CDR3 nucleotides read TGTGCCAGCAGTTACGGTCTATCGGGGGAGACCCAGTACTTC.

The V call is TRBV30, the J call TRBJ1-1; a possible D gene is TRBD1 (5 bases). The CDR3 totals 12 residues. V was trimmed by 3 bases and J by 4 bases, leaving 9 bases between them. CDR1 GTSNPN and CDR2 SVGIG come from the germline V gene (reference sequence). The CDR3 DNA sequence: TGTGCCTGGAGAGAAAGGGGCACTGAAGCTTTCTTT. This sequence encodes CAWRERGTEAFF. Looking up the rest from reference TRBV30 and TRBJ1-1 gives the full variable domain: SQTIHQWPATLVQPVGSPLSLECTVEGTSNPNLYWYRQAAGRGLQLLFYSVGIGQISSEVPQNLSASRPQDRQFILSSKKLLLSDSGFYLCAWRERGTEAFFGQGTRLTVV.

The chain couples TRBV11-1 to TRBJ2-1, with 9 bases aligning to TRBD2. After removal of 5 bases from V and 6 bases from J, the junction contained 8 bases not matched to a gene. The V gene's germline CDR1 is SGHAT and CDR2 FQDESV (reference sequence). The CDR3 runs 15 residues. The CDR3 DNA follows: TGTGCCAGCAGCCTAACTAGCGGGTACCGCAATGAGCAGTTCTTC. It translates to CASSLTSGYRNEQFF.

This chain links TRBV6-5 with TRBJ1-4, with D hard to call. This CDR3 contains 15 residues. Germline-derived CDR1 and CDR2 are MNHEY and SVGAGI. The ends were cut back, 6 bases at V and 2 bases at J, with 13 bases in the middle. The CDR3 loop is CASRPQGRTNEKLFF. The CDR3 DNA sequence: TGTGCCAGCAGGCCCCAAGGCAGGACTAATGAAAAACTGTTTTTT.

This clone was seen more than once but under ten times. The chain couples TRBV19 to TRBJ2-7; no clear D gene. Germline CDR1 LNHDA, CDR2 SQIVND (reference sequence). CDR3 length: 14 amino acids. The germline V and J ends were trimmed by 6 bases and 0 bases, with 12 bases remaining between them. CDR3 nucleotide sequence: TGTGCCAGTAGCCCTTTAATGAGCTCCTACGAGCAGTACTTC. This gives the protein CASSPLMSSYEQYF.

The chain carries TRBV6-5 and TRBJ1-1; TRBD1 is a possible D gene (5 bases). Germline values: CDR1 MNHEY, CDR2 SVGAGI. The CDR3 totals 14 residues. Trimming removed 4 bases at V and 3 bases at J, with 12 bases between. The CDR3 DNA reads as TGTGCCAGCAGTTTCCCAGGGTCGGACACTGAAGCTTTCTTT. This translates into CASSFPGSDTEAFF.

V gene TRBV28 combines with J gene TRBJ1-4; D unresolved. CDR1 is MDHEN, CDR2 SYDVKM, per germline. CDR3 size: 12 residues. Trimming left V 3 bases short and J 8 bases short, with 7 bases between. The CDR3 DNA is TGTGCCAGCAGTTTGATTCGGGAAAAACTGTTTTTT. Protein: CASSLIREKLFF. Using reference TRBV28 and TRBJ1-4 for the parts outside the CDR3, the full variable domain is DVKVTQSSRYLVKRTGEKVFLECVQDMDHENMFWYRQDPGLGLRLIYFSYDVKMKEKGDIPEGYSVSREKKERFSLILESASTNQTSMYLCASSLIREKLFFGSGTQLSVL.

The V call is TRBV28, the J call TRBJ1-5, with D maybe TRBD1 (6 bases). CDR3 size: 15 residues. Germline CDR1 MDHEN, CDR2 SYDVKM. Trimming removed 2 bases from V and 6 bases from J, with 14 bases in between. The CDR3 spells CASSLRGARSQPQHF. The CDR3 DNA follows: TGTGCCAGCAGTTTACGGGGGGCGAGAAGTCAGCCCCAGCATTTT.

The chain uses TRBV5-1 and TRBJ2-2, with D hard to call. CDR1 and CDR2 from the germline V gene are SGHRS and YFSETQ. The V end was cut by 4 bases, the J end by 4 bases, with 8 bases between. The CDR3 extends over 13 amino acids. The CDR3 region is CASSTGGTGELFF. The CDR3 DNA is TGCGCCAGCAGCACCGGCGGCACCGGGGAGCTGTTTTTT.

The chain combines TRBV28 with TRBJ1-6, with D possibly matching TRBD1 (5 bases). The germline CDR1 and CDR2 sequences are MDHEN and SYDVKM. Trimming pared 7 bases from V and 7 bases from J, leaving 14 bases between. The CDR3 length is 14 residues. The CDR3 is CASIPQVENSPLHF. The CDR3 nucleotides are TGTGCCAGCATTCCACAGGTGGAGAATTCACCCCTCCACTTT.

This chain joins TRBV5-6 and TRBJ1-2; TRBD1 matches 8 bases. Looked up from germline, CDR1 is SGHDT and CDR2 is YYEEEE. V dropped 5 bases and J dropped 0; count of bases not matched to a gene: 6. The CDR3 sequence is 15 residues long. The CDR3 nucleotides read TGTGCCAGCAGAAGTGGGGACAGGTCTAACTATGGCTACACCTTC. Amino acids: CASRSGDRSNYGYTF.

The chain joins TRBV28 to TRBJ1-5, with 8 bases fitting TRBD1. The length of the CDR3 is 15 residues. Germline V CDR1 and CDR2: MDHEN, SYDVKM. V shed 7 bases and J 4 bases; nucleotides not matched to a gene: 9. Written as DNA, the CDR3 is TGTGCCAGCACCGGAAGGACAGGGTGGAATCAGCCCCAGCATTTT. This gives the protein CASTGRTGWNQPQHF.

This chain links TRBV15 with TRBJ1-1; TRBD1 aligns across 7 bases. Germline V CDR1 and CDR2: LNHNV, YYDKDF (reference sequence). The CDR3 is 13 amino acids. Trimming removed 4 bases from V and 4 bases from J; junction bases left unmatched: 3. As DNA, the CDR3 is TGTGCCACCAGCAAAACAGGGGCCACTGAAGCTTTCTTT. Amino acids: CATSKTGATEAFF.

This rearrangement joins TRBV9 to TRBJ1-2; D perhaps matches TRBD1 (6 bases). CDR1 is SGDLS and CDR2 is YYNGEE in the germline V gene. Trimming pared 4 bases from V and 6 bases from J, leaving 22 bases between. The CDR3 consists of 16 residues. The CDR3 DNA sequence: TGTGCCAGCAGCCCAGAGGCAGGGGATCTACTCCATGGCTACACCTTC. It specifies CASSPEAGDLLHGYTF. The whole variable domain, filled in from reference TRBV9 and TRBJ1-2, reads DSGVTQTPKHLITATGQRVTLRCSPRSGDLSVYWYQQSLDQGLQFLIQYYNGEERAKGNILERFSAQQFPDLHSELNLSSLELGDSALYFCASSPEAGDLLHGYTFGSGTRLTVV.

The rearrangement uses TRBV28 and TRBJ2-5, with TRBD2 as a possible D gene (5 bases). Germline CDR1 and CDR2: MDHEN and SYDVKM. The V end was cut by 2 bases, the J end by 4 bases, with 17 bases between. The CDR3 covers 16 residues. CDR3 region: CASSLNWGDFRETQYF. CDR3 DNA: TGTGCCAGCAGTTTAAATTGGGGAGACTTCCGAGAGACCCAGTACTTC.